This T cell receptor (gamma chain) was recovered during a study of gamma-delta chains in newborns, infants, children. About the study: Polyclonal expansion of innate γδ T cells after birth follows microbial exposure.

This clone appeared a few times. TCRdb reanalysed the reads via CATT. The repertoire holds around 2,700 gamma-chain clones, with under 55% as singletons. V gave up 4 bases and J gave up 12 bases; unmatched junction bases: 9. Germline CDR1 is EGSTGY and CDR2 is YDSYTSSV. This CDR3 region has 11 residues. The gene calls are TRGV4 and TRGJ1 or TRGJ2. The J gene is absent in TCRdb and was assigned here via DNA matching to germline. Sample: blood. This receptor was taken from a child who was a newborn, infant or young child, either healthy, febrile or measles-vaccinated (not recorded which). CDR3 protein: CATWEGLGKLF. In DNA, the CDR3 is TGTGCCACCTGGGAAGGATTAGGGAAACTCTTT.